The rows below give T cell receptor beta chains drawn from one sample of a study of vaccination effects on CD4 cells after COVID-19. What these receptors recognize is not known. Measured with immunoSEQ multiplex PCR; TCRdb has only the in-frame clones, and not every one. The repertoire includes tens of thousands of clones, approximately 82% of them detected once, and approximately 3.8% sits in the top ten. The sequencing used CD4+ T cells from PBMCs cultured without peptide, collected after COVID-19 vaccination. Receptors were obtained from a human donor who had a prior SARS-CoV-2 infection. The CDR3 runs from the conserved cysteine through the conserved F or W. The order of the fields is V gene, J gene, D gene, clone size, CDR3 DNA, CDR3 protein. D genes are given only for firm matches. Part of the rows lack a size; the others show once, few, many or a class for expanded clones.

TRBV12-3/TRBV12-4	TRBJ2-3	.	.	TGTGCCAGCAGTTTTTTCAATACGCAGTATTTT	CASSFFNTQYF
TRBV6-5	TRBJ1-2	.	.	TGTGCCAGCCGCCGCGGTACTAACTATGGCTACACCTTC	CASRRGTNYGYTF
TRBV2	TRBJ1-5	.	.	TGTGCCAGCAGCCCGGACCTGGTTGTGAATCAGCCCCAGCATTTT	CASSPDLVVNQPQHF
TRBV7-3	TRBJ2-1	TRBD2	.	TGTGCCAGCAGCGAAACCGGGACTAGTGGTGTTAATGAGCAGTTCTTC	CASSETGTSGVNEQFF
TRBV4-2	TRBJ2-7	TRBD1	.	TGTGCCAGCAGCCAGGGATTTCCGGGACAGGGAAACGAGCAGTACTTC	CASSQGFPGQGNEQYF
TRBV14	TRBJ2-3	TRBD2	.	TGTGCCAGCAGCCCCACACGGGGCGGGAGGGCCACAGATACGCAGTATTTT	CASSPTRGGRATDTQYF
TRBV7-3	TRBJ2-1	.	.	TGTGCCAGCAGCCCCCAGGGGGGTCACAACAATGAGCAGTTCTTC	CASSPQGGHNNEQFF
TRBV5-1	TRBJ2-5	.	.	TGCGCCAGCAGTGGGACGCCCCAACAACAAGAGACCCAGTACTTC	CASSGTPQQQETQYF
TRBV7-9	TRBJ2-5	.	.	TGTGCCAGCGTCCGGGACTCTCAAGAGACCCAGTACTTC	CASVRDSQETQYF
TRBV30	TRBJ2-3	.	.	TGTGCCTGGGGGCGTCGGTCCACAGATACGCAGTATTTT	CAWGRRSTDTQYF
TRBV11-3	TRBJ2-1	TRBD2	.	TGTGCCAGCAGCTTCACTAGCGGGAGTATCAATGAGCAGTTCTTC	CASSFTSGSINEQFF
TRBV6-5	TRBJ2-5	.	.	TGTGCCAGCAGGAAGCCGGCGGCCATCCAAGAGACCCAGTACTTC	CASRKPAAIQETQYF
TRBV18	TRBJ2-7	.	.	TGTGCCAGCTCACCCACCCCCTTGGGGGGCAACGAGCAGTACTTC	CASSPTPLGGNEQYF
TRBV10-1	TRBJ1-2	.	few	TGCGCCAGCAGTGCCGGGAACTATGGCTACACCTTC	CASSAGNYGYTF
TRBV27	TRBJ2-7	.	.	TGTGCCAGCAGTTTCTTGACGGGCGAGCAGTACTTC	CASSFLTGEQYF
TRBV7-2	TRBJ2-5	.	.	TGTGCCAGCAGCTTAAGGAACGGAGAGACCCAGTACTTC	CASSLRNGETQYF
TRBV3-1/TRBV3-2	TRBJ2-7	TRBD1	.	TGTGCCAGCAGCTTTTGGACAGGGGGTTCCTACGAGCAGTACTTC	CASSFWTGGSYEQYF
TRBV6-2/TRBV6-3	TRBJ1-1	.	once	TGTGCCAGCAGTTCCCAGGGAAAGGGGACTGAAGCTTTCTTT	CASSSQGKGTEAFF
TRBV2	TRBJ2-5	.	.	TGTGCCAGCAGTTCGGACAGACAAGAGACCCAGTACTTC	CASSSDRQETQYF
TRBV30	TRBJ1-3	.	once	TGTGCCTGGAGTCGTGACGGAAACACCATATATTTT	CAWSRDGNTIYF
TRBV11-3	TRBJ2-7	.	.	TGTGCCAGCAGCTCAGTTGTTGGCGAGCAGTACTTC	CASSSVVGEQYF
TRBV5-1	TRBJ2-3	TRBD2	.	TGCGCCAGCAGCTCCGGGACTAGCTTGGGCACAGATACGCAGTATTTT	CASSSGTSLGTDTQYF
TRBV2	TRBJ2-1	.	.	TGTGCCAGCGGCCTCACCGAGGGGAGAAGCTCCTACAATGAGCAGTTCTTC	CASGLTEGRSSYNEQFF
TRBV19	TRBJ2-7	TRBD1	.	TGTGCCAGTAGTATCTCGGGGACAGACGGCTCCGCGCAGTACTTC	CASSISGTDGSAQYF
TRBV5-1	TRBJ2-7	.	.	TGCGCCAGCAGTTGGATGTCTGGCTCCTACGAGCAGTACTTC	CASSWMSGSYEQYF
TRBV4-1	TRBJ2-7	.	few	TGCGCCAGCAGCCAGGGGGCTAGCGGATCCTCCTACGAGCAGTACTTC	CASSQGASGSSYEQYF
TRBV19	TRBJ1-1	.	.	TGTGCCAGTATGATGAACACTGAAGCTTTCTTT	CASMMNTEAFF
TRBV9	TRBJ2-3	.	.	TGTGCCAGCAGCGTAGGGCTGGTTGGTTACACAGATACGCAGTATTTT	CASSVGLVGYTDTQYF
TRBV2	TRBJ2-3	.	.	TGTGCCAGCATACGGGGGGCCGAGTCTGATACGCAGTATTTT	CASIRGAESDTQYF
TRBV6-6	TRBJ2-1	.	.	TGTGCCAGCAGTTACTCAGGAGGGGATCCCTACAATGAGCAGTTCTTC	CASSYSGGDPYNEQFF
TRBV5-1	TRBJ1-3	.	.	TGCGCCAGCAGGTTGTTACCGCTCTCTGGAAACACCATATATTTT	CASRLLPLSGNTIYF
TRBV25-1	TRBJ2-7	.	.	TGTGCCAGCAGTGAATTGGGGCTTAAGGGCGCCTACGAGCAGTACTTC	CASSELGLKGAYEQYF
TRBV2	TRBJ1-2	TRBD1	.	TGTGCCAGCAGCCAGCGGACAGGGGGCAGTCGCGGCTACACCTTC	CASSQRTGGSRGYTF
TRBV2	TRBJ1-5	.	few	TGTGCCAGCAACGGACAGAACAATCAGCCCCAGCATTTT	CASNGQNNQPQHF
TRBV7-9	TRBJ1-2	.	.	TGTGCCAGCAGCTCCTCACCGGGCAGGGGAACAGCTAACTATGGCTACACCTTC	CASSSSPGRGTANYGYTF
TRBV2	TRBJ2-7	.	.	TGTGCCAGCATCGGTTTGACGGGTAGTGGCAGTTTTTACTTC	CASIGLTGSGSFYF
TRBV5-4	TRBJ1-2	.	many	TGTGCCAGCAGCTTGGCCTCGAAGGGTAACTATGGCTACACCTTC	CASSLASKGNYGYTF
TRBV7-2	TRBJ2-5	TRBD2	.	TGTGCCAGCAGCTTTAGCGGGAGGGCCCCAACCCAGTACTTC	CASSFSGRAPTQYF
TRBV3-1/TRBV3-2	TRBJ2-1	TRBD2	.	TGTGCCAGCAGCCAAGCGCGGCTAGCGGGTAGGAATGAGCAGTTCTTC	CASSQARLAGRNEQFF
TRBV2	TRBJ2-1	.	.	TGTGCCAGCAGTGGGATCGTAAGGGGGAATGAGCAGTTCTTC	CASSGIVRGNEQFF
TRBV7-9	TRBJ2-5	TRBD2	.	TGTGCCAGCAGCTTAATGACTAGCGGAGAGACCCAGTACTTC	CASSLMTSGETQYF
TRBV2	TRBJ2-3	.	once	TGTGCCAGCAGTGAAAGTACGTGGGCGGATACGCAGTATTTT	CASSESTWADTQYF
TRBV18	TRBJ2-7	TRBD2	.	TGTGCCAGCTCACCGCCCAGCAGCGGGAGGGGGAACGAGCAGTACTTC	CASSPPSSGRGNEQYF
TRBV5-1	TRBJ2-1	.	.	TGCGCCAGCAGCTTGTTTGGGAGCTCCTACAATGAGCAGTTCTTC	CASSLFGSSYNEQFF
TRBV5-6	TRBJ2-7	TRBD2	few	TGTGCCAGCAGCTTGCTCCAGCGGGGGATGGTGCAGTACTTC	CASSLLQRGMVQYF
TRBV19	TRBJ2-1	.	.	TGTGCCAGTAGTCGTGATCCCATCTCCTACAATGAGCAGTTCTTC	CASSRDPISYNEQFF
TRBV28	TRBJ1-4	.	.	TGTGCCAGCAGTTTTGAGGCCTCAACTAATGAAAAACTGTTTTTT	CASSFEASTNEKLFF
TRBV7-3	TRBJ2-7	TRBD2	few	TGTGCCAGCAGCCCAGGACTAGCGGGAGCCGAGCAGTACTTC	CASSPGLAGAEQYF
TRBV6-7	TRBJ2-7	TRBD2	.	TGTGCCAGCAGGAATTTTAGCGGGAACGGGTGCTCCTACGAGCAGTACTTC	CASRNFSGNGCSYEQYF
TRBV6-2/TRBV6-3	TRBJ2-7	TRBD1	.	TGTGCCAGCAGTTACTCGGACAGGGGAGCCGTAAATACCTACGAGCAGTACTTC	CASSYSDRGAVNTYEQYF
TRBV6-5	TRBJ2-3	.	.	TGTGCCAGCTCTTGGGCAGATACGCAGTATTTT	CASSWADTQYF
TRBV6-5	TRBJ1-6	.	.	TGTGCCAGCAGTTACAAGGGGAACTATAATTCACCCCTCCACTTT	CASSYKGNYNSPLHF
TRBV2	TRBJ1-6	.	.	TGTGCCAGCAGGATACAGGGTAGGAATTCACCCCTCCACTTT	CASRIQGRNSPLHF